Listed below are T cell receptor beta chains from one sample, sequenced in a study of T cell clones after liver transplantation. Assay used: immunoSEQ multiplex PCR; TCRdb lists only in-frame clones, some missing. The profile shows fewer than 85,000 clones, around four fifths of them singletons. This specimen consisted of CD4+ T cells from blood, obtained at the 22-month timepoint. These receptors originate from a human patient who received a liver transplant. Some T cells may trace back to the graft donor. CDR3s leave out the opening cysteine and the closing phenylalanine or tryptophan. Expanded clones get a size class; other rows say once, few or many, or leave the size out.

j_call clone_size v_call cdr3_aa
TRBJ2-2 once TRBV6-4 ASSSTVNTGELF
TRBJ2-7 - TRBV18 ASSPSSYEQY
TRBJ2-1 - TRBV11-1 ASSLAGGSVNEQF
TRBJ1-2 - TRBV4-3 ASSQAEGHYGYT
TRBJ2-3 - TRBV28 ASSLVGRATDTQY
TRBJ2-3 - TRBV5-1 ASSLGIGGSTDTQY
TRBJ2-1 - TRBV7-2 ASSQTGFEQF
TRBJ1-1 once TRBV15 ATSDLMNTEAF
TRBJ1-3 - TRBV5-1 ASSPIYSGNTIY
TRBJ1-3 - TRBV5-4 ASSLGQGYGNTIY
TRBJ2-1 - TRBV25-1 ASSAPGGRINEQF
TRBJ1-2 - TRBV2 ASSASGQGGGYT
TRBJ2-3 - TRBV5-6 ASSFWGDTQY
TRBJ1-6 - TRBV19 ASTPGQGISYNSPLH
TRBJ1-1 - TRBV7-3 ASSLKRNTEAF
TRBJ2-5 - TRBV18 ASSPGEGAQY
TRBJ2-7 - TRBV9 ASSVGLAGEEQY
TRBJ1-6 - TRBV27 ASRPTGGSPLH
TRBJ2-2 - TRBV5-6 ASSLFGQNTGELF
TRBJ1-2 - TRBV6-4 ASSGQGANYGYT
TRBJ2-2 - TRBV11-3 ASSFRNTGELF
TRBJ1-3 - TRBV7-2 ASSSRQGGNTIY
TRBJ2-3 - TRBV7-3 ASSLPNSAQY
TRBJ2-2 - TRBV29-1 SVGDRGRPGELF
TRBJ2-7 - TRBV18 ASSPGKGPYEQY
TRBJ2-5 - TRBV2 ASSPLTSGRAGETQY
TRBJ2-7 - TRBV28 ASSFAGGPEQY
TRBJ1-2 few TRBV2 ASRKLTGRDGYT
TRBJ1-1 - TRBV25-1 ASRLGNTEAF
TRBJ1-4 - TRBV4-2 ASSQERQGKGEKLF
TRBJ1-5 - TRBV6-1 ASSDPIVAISNQPQH
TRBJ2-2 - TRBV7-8 ASSQREHGELF
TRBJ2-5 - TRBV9 ASTGPVDFKTQY
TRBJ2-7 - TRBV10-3 AISERDSGGAYEQY
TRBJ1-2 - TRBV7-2 ASSLARPEGYT
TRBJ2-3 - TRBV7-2 ASRITGRGADTQY
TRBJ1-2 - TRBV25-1 ASSASDYGYT
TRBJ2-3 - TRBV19 ASSRGKGQGSADTQY
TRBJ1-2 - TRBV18 ASSPSHREEDGYT
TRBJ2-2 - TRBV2 ASSEAGGRSTGELF
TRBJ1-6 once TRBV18 ASSPVDRALSPLH
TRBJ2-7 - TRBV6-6 ASSNIEGRQY
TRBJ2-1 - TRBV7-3 ASSPMTGAPYNEQF
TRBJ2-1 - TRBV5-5 ASSLVLAGSREQF
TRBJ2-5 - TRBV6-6 ASSYSGGGETQY
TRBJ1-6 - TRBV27 ASSRGGTYNSPLH
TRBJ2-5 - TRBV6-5 ASRTPGAATQY